A single sample is the source of the 31 T cell receptor beta chains below, sequenced in a study of cytomegalovirus exposure and HLA in healthy donors. Researchers ran the PCR with 60 Vbeta and 13 Jbeta primers. The assay was immunoSEQ multiplex PCR, and TCRdb's table has in-frame clones only and misses some. Of 130,000 or so clones in the sample, roughly 72% were seen once. Specimen: PBMCs. All receptors derive from a man in his forties in good health and CMV-seronegative.

The chain recombines TRBV5-4 with TRBJ2-5, with D possibly being TRBD2 (5 bases). V gave up 0 bases and J gave up 5 bases, with 14 bases separating them. The germline V gene has CDR1 SGHNT and CDR2 YYREEE (reference sequence). The CDR3 is made up of 15 amino acids. This CDR3 is CASSLDPGFEETQYF. The DNA for the CDR3 is TGTGCCAGCAGCTTGGACCCGGGGTTTGAGGAGACCCAGTACTTC.

The chain employs TRBV9 and TRBJ2-3; 7 bases map to TRBD2. V lost 3 bases to trimming and J lost 4 bases; unmatched junction nucleotides: 8. The germline gives CDR1 SGDLS, CDR2 YYNGEE. CDR3 length: 15 residues. CDR3 region: CASSEGSSGADTQYF. The CDR3 region has the DNA TGTGCCAGCAGCGAAGGAAGCAGCGGGGCAGATACGCAGTATTTT.

The V and J genes are TRBV4-1 and TRBJ1-1; TRBD1 matches 8 bases. This CDR3 region has 14 residues. The germline gives CDR1 MGHRA, CDR2 YSYEKL. With V trimmed by 1 base and J by 7 bases, 5 bases remained unmatched. CDR3 coding DNA: TGCGCCAGCAGCCAAGGACAGGGGCAGGGTGAAGCTTTCTTT. Translating gives CASSQGQGQGEAFF.

This clone came up a few times. The chain combines TRBV27 with TRBJ2-1, with TRBD2 identical over 9 bases. The CDR3 is made up of 14 amino acids. Trimming removed 5 bases from V and 13 bases from J; junction bases left unmatched: 12. CDR1 and CDR2 (germline): MNHEY, SMNVEV (reference sequence). The CDR3 region has the DNA TGTGCCAGCAGTCCCCTGGGGCGGGAGGGCCTTCAGTTCTTC. Its protein is CASSPLGREGLQFF.

A note on this clone: The junction shows a germline mismatch at one end, possibly a read error. V usage is TRBV7-9 and J usage is TRBJ2-3; TRBD1 matches at 7 bases. The germline V gene has CDR1 SEHNR and CDR2 FQNEAQ (reference sequence). The CDR3 spans 17 residues. CDR3 in amino acids: CSSSLPIAGGVTDTQYF. In DNA, the CDR3 is TGTTCCAGCAGCTTACCTATCGCAGGGGGAGTCACAGATACGCAGTATTTT.

The chain couples TRBV6-4 to TRBJ2-3; 9 bases are shared with TRBD1. Germline values: CDR1 MRHNA, CDR2 SNTAGT. The CDR3 runs to 14 residues. The V gene end was trimmed by 6 bases and the J gene end by 6 bases; junction bases not matched to a gene: 7. In nucleotides, the CDR3 is TGTGCCAGCAGCCAACAGGGGGCGGAGGATACGCAGTATTTT. Residues: CASSQQGAEDTQYF.

This clone appeared a few times. V usage is TRBV7-9 and J usage is TRBJ1-2; 10 bases fit TRBD1. This CDR3 is 15 amino acids long. The germline V gene encodes CDR1 SEHNR and CDR2 FQNEAQ (reference sequence). V was clipped by 2 bases and J by 8 bases; unmatched bases: 8. The CDR3 nucleotides read TGTGCCAGCAGCTTAACCGGGACAGGGGCGGTAGGCTACACCTTC. Translated, it gives CASSLTGTGAVGYTF. The variable domain in full, with the rest retrieved from reference TRBV7-9 and TRBJ1-2, is DTGVSQNPRHKITKRGQNVTFRCDPISEHNRLYWYRQTLGQGPEFLTYFQNEAQLEKSRLLSDRFSAERPKGSFSTLEIQRTEQGDSAMYLCASSLTGTGAVGYTFGSGTRLTVV.

In its sample, this clone was seen once. V usage is TRBV30 and J usage is TRBJ1-5; perhaps TRBD1 as D (5 bases). Looked up from germline, CDR1 is GTSNPN and CDR2 is SVGIG (reference sequence). Trimming left V 1 base short and J 3 bases short, with 7 bases between. The CDR3 is made up of 13 amino acids. For the CDR3, the DNA is TGTGCCTGGAGTGCAGGGCCCAATCAGCCCCAGCATTTT. Amino acids: CAWSAGPNQPQHF. Drawing the rest from reference TRBV30 and TRBJ1-5, the complete variable domain is SQTIHQWPATLVQPVGSPLSLECTVEGTSNPNLYWYRQAAGRGLQLLFYSVGIGQISSEVPQNLSASRPQDRQFILSSKKLLLSDSGFYLCAWSAGPNQPQHFGDGTRLSIL.

This chain joins TRBV29-1 and TRBJ2-2, with D possibly being TRBD1 (5 bases). Germline V CDR1 and CDR2: SQVTM, ANQGSEA. The CDR3 runs 12 residues. Between the trimmed V and J ends, which lost 5 bases and 5 bases, there was a span of 9 bases. The CDR3: CSVPTDTGELFF. The CDR3 DNA is TGCAGCGTTCCGACAGATACCGGGGAGCTGTTTTTT.

The genes are TRBV5-5 and TRBJ1-2; perhaps TRBD1 as D (5 bases). The germline gives CDR1 SGHKS, CDR2 YYEKEE (reference sequence). The V gene lost 4 bases and the J gene lost 4 bases, with 14 bases spanning the gap. The CDR3 runs 14 residues. Written as DNA, the CDR3 is TGTGCCAGCAGCGCCTGGCAGGGTGTCTATGGCTACACCTTC. It encodes CASSAWQGVYGYTF.

The chain combines TRBV4-1 with TRBJ2-1; D is unresolved. This CDR3 has 16 residues. The germline V and J ends were trimmed by 1 base and 0 bases, with 10 bases remaining between them. Germline CDR1 and CDR2: MGHRA and YSYEKL. The CDR3 region has the DNA TGCGCCAGCAGCCAAGCTAAAGTAAGCTCCTACAATGAGCAGTTCTTC. It translates to CASSQAKVSSYNEQFF.

V and J are TRBV27 and TRBJ1-5; D not resolved. The CDR3 has 13 amino acids. Germline lookup yields CDR1 MNHEY and CDR2 SMNVEV (reference sequence). V lost 4 bases and J 6 bases, leaving 10 bases between the germline ends. In DNA, the CDR3 is TGTGCCAGCAGTTCGGGATCCGGTCAGCCCCAGCATTTT. This sequence encodes CASSSGSGQPQHF.

The chain recombines TRBV6-1 with TRBJ2-2, with 7 bases fitting TRBD2. The germline CDR1 and CDR2 sequences are MNHNS and SASEGT. The CDR3 runs 15 residues. V was pared by 3 bases and J by 5 bases, with 6 bases of the junction left unmatched. The CDR3 loop reads CASSDIGGRTGELFF. CDR3 DNA sequence: TGTGCCAGCAGTGATATCGGGGGGAGGACCGGGGAGCTGTTTTTT.

The rearrangement joins TRBV27 to TRBJ1-3; no firm D call. Trimming took 3 bases from V and 0 from J, leaving 6 bases between them. Looked up from germline, CDR1 is MNHEY and CDR2 is SMNVEV (reference sequence). The CDR3 has 14 amino acids. CDR3 nucleotide sequence: TGTGCCAGCAGTTTGGCAGACTCTGGAAACACCATATATTTT. This gives the protein CASSLADSGNTIYF.

In this sample, this clone turned up a few times. This chain joins TRBV20-1 and TRBJ2-1, with unresolved D. Germline loops: CDR1 DFQATT, CDR2 SNEGSKA (reference sequence). V was pared by 2 bases and J by 7 bases, with 6 bases between. The CDR3 totals 11 residues. The CDR3 loop is CSARSFNEQFF. CDR3 sequence (DNA): TGCAGTGCTAGATCCTTTAATGAGCAGTTCTTC.

This CDR3 reads CASSPGLAGGPADTQYF. The CDR3 bases are TGTGCCAGCAGCCCGGGACTAGCGGGGGGGCCCGCAGATACGCAGTATTTT. The chain has TRBV27 and TRBJ2-3, with 16 bases identical to TRBD2. The CDR3 sequence is 17 residues long. J was trimmed by 4 bases and V by 6 bases; bases with no gene match: 7. The V gene's germline CDR1 is MNHEY and CDR2 SMNVEV (reference sequence).

This clone was observed a single time. The rearrangement uses TRBV6-5 and TRBJ2-3; D is possibly TRBD2 (6 bases). The germline gives CDR1 MNHEY, CDR2 SVGAGI. The CDR3 is 12 residues long. Trimming removed 9 bases at V and 4 bases at J, with 11 bases between. CDR3 protein: CARARRADTQYF. The CDR3 coding sequence is TGTGCCAGAGCGCGGAGGGCAGATACGCAGTATTTT.

This clone was found a few times. J is TRBJ1-1 and V is TRBV10-3; 10 positions match TRBD1. The CDR3 length is 14 residues. From germline, CDR1 is ENHRY and CDR2 SYGVKD. J gave up 6 bases and V 10 bases, and 11 bases lay outside the gene matches. DNA for the CDR3: TGTGCCAGCAGGGCCGACAGGGGGCTTGCTGAAGCTTTCTTT. It yields the protein CASRADRGLAEAFF.

The rearrangement uses TRBV30 and TRBJ2-5, with D maybe TRBD2 (6 bases). With 2 bases removed from V and 2 bases from J, the gap between germline ends came to 12 bases. Per the germline V gene, CDR1 is GTSNPN and CDR2 is SVGIG (reference sequence). The length of the CDR3 is 14 residues. The DNA of the CDR3 is TGTGCCTGGAGTAGGGCGGGAATGCAAGAGACCCAGTACTTC. Protein: CAWSRAGMQETQYF.

Notes on this clone: The identical CDR3 is also encoded by other nucleotide sequences in the sample. This chain links TRBV15 with TRBJ1-3; the D is unclear. Trimming left V 0 bases short and J 0 bases short, with 9 bases between. Germline V CDR1 and CDR2: LNHNV, YYDKDF (reference sequence). The CDR3 is made up of 16 amino acids. The CDR3, as DNA: TGTGCCACCAGCAGAGATCGAGGGAGCTCTGGAAACACCATATATTTT. Protein sequence: CATSRDRGSSGNTIYF.

The chain links TRBV7-2 to TRBJ2-5, with TRBD2 matching 15 bases. This CDR3 comprises 17 residues. Germline CDR1 reads SGHTA; CDR2 reads FQGNSA. V was pared by 5 bases and J by 5 bases, with 9 bases of the junction left unmatched. DNA for the CDR3: TGTGCCAGCAGCCTCGGACTAGCGGGGGGGCCAGGGGAGACCCAGTACTTC. Its translation is CASSLGLAGGPGETQYF.

This clone was counted a few times. The chain is built from TRBV4-2 and TRBJ1-1, with TRBD1 as a possible D gene (6 bases). Germline V gene data show CDR1 as LGHNA and CDR2 as YNFKEQ. V was clipped by 1 base and J by 5 bases, with 14 bases between them. The CDR3 runs 15 residues. CDR3 sequence: CASSQVSQGLTEAFF. The CDR3 coding sequence is TGTGCCAGCAGCCAAGTGTCACAGGGTTTAACTGAAGCTTTCTTT.

The V call is TRBV11-2, the J call TRBJ2-3; a possible D gene is TRBD1 (5 bases). CDR3 length: 16 amino acids. Germline V gene lookup returns CDR1 SGHAT and CDR2 FQNNGV. V lost 5 bases to trimming and J lost 5 bases, with 20 bases between them. The CDR3 protein is CASSLPKGQGKDTQYF. In DNA, the CDR3 is TGTGCCAGCAGCCTCCCCAAGGGGCAGGGCAAAGATACGCAGTATTTT.

The chain uses TRBV11-2 and TRBJ2-7; the match to TRBD1 covers 7 bases. Trimming cost V 3 bases and J 3 bases; bases outside gene matches: 8. CDR1 is SGHAT, CDR2 FQNNGV, per germline. The CDR3 covers 15 residues. CDR3 coding DNA: TGTGCCAGCAGCTTGCAGGGGGTAGTGGACTACGAGCAGTACTTC. This encodes CASSLQGVVDYEQYF.

The chain employs TRBV7-9 and TRBJ2-5; 15 bases map to TRBD2. This CDR3 has 19 residues. The V gene's germline CDR1 is SEHNR and CDR2 FQNEAQ (reference sequence). With V trimmed by 5 bases and J by 1 base, 11 bases remained unmatched. The DNA of the CDR3 is TGTGCCAGCAGCCCGCGGACTAGCGGGGGGGCCCCCCCCCAAGAGACCCAGTACTTC. As protein: CASSPRTSGGAPPQETQYF.

This clone was counted only a few times. The rearrangement joins TRBV27 to TRBJ2-7; TRBD2 is a possible D gene (8 bases). The CDR3 length is 14 residues. Germline V gene data show CDR1 as MNHEY and CDR2 as SMNVEV (reference sequence). The V end was cut by 6 bases, the J end by 6 bases, with 18 bases between. Here the CDR3 DNA reads TGTGCCAGCAGGCGGGGGGTACAGGGGACCGAGCAGTACTTC. It translates to CASRRGVQGTEQYF.

The chain is built from TRBV15 and TRBJ2-7; D ambiguous. This CDR3 region has 15 residues. With 0 bases removed from V and 3 bases from J, the gap between germline ends came to 12 bases. Per germline, CDR1 LNHNV and CDR2 YYDKDF (reference sequence). CDR3 sequence: CATSRDPVTFYEQYF. The CDR3 DNA follows: TGTGCCACCAGCAGAGATCCAGTTACCTTCTACGAGCAGTACTTC.

This clone was seen a handful of times. The chain recombines TRBV4-3 with TRBJ2-2; weak D call: TRBD1 (6 bases). V was shortened by 6 bases and J by 0 bases, with 8 bases between the two germline ends. The germline gives CDR1 LGHNA, CDR2 YSLEER. The CDR3 has 14 amino acids. The CDR3 bases are TGCGCCAGCAGGGCAGGGGCGAACACCGGGGAGCTGTTTTTT. Protein product: CASRAGANTGELFF.

The rearrangement uses TRBV29-1 and TRBJ2-1, with D tentatively TRBD1 (6 bases). The CDR3 loop spans 12 amino acids. CDR1 and CDR2 from the germline V gene are SQVTM and ANQGSEA. V gave up 7 bases and J gave up 7 bases, with 14 bases separating them. CDR3 coding DNA: TGCAGCGCCGCGCCAGGGGTTAATGAGCAGTTCTTC. It translates to CSAAPGVNEQFF.

This clone showed up just a few times. V and J are TRBV7-9 and TRBJ2-1, with 7 bases aligning to TRBD2. V gave up 3 bases and J gave up 4 bases; unmatched junction bases: 6. There are 15 residues in the CDR3. Germline assignment: CDR1 SEHNR and CDR2 FQNEAQ (reference sequence). The CDR3 loop is CASSLVGGDYNEQFF. The CDR3 bases are TGTGCCAGCAGCTTGGTGGGGGGGGATTACAATGAGCAGTTCTTC.

This sequence joins TRBV4-1 and TRBJ1-2, with TRBD1 as a possible D gene (5 bases). Trimming removed 1 base at V and 4 bases at J, with 13 bases between. The germline gives CDR1 MGHRA, CDR2 YSYEKL. The length of the CDR3 is 15 residues. CDR3 coding DNA: TGCGCCAGCAGCCAAGGCCCACAGGCGTTCTATGGCTACACCTTC. This encodes CASSQGPQAFYGYTF.